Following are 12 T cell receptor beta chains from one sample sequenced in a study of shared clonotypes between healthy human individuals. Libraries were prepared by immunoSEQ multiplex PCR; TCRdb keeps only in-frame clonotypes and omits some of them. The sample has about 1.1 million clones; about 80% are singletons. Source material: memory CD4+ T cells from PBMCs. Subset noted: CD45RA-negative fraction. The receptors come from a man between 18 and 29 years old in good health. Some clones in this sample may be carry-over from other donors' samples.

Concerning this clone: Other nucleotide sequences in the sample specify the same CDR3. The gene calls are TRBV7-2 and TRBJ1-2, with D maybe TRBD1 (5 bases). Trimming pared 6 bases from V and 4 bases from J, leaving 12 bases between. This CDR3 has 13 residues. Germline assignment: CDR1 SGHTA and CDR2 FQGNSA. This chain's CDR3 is CASSPGTSYGYTF. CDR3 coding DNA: TGTGCCAGCAGTCCCGGGACCTCCTATGGCTACACCTTC.

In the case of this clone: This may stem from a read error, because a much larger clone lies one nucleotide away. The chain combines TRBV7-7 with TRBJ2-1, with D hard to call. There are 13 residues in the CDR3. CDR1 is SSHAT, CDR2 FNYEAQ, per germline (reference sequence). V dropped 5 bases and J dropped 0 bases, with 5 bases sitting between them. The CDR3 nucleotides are TGTGCCAGCAGCCCGAGCTCCTACAATGAGCAGTTCTTC. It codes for CASSPSSYNEQFF.

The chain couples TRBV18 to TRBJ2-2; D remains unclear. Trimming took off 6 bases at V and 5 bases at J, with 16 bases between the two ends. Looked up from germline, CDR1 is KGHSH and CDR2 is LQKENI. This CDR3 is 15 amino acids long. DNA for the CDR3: TGTGCCAGCTCCCGCTCCAACGTGGGAACCGGGGAGCTGTTTTTT. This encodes CASSRSNVGTGELFF.

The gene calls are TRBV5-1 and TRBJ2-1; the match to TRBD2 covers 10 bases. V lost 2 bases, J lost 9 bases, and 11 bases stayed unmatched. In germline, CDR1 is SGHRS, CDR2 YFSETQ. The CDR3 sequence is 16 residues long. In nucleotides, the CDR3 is TGCGCCAGCAGCTTAGGGACTAGCGCTGAAATTGGTGAGCAGTTCTTC. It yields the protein CASSLGTSAEIGEQFF. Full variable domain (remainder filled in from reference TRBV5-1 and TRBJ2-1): KAGVTQTPRYLIKTRGQQVTLSCSPISGHRSVSWYQQTPGQGLQFLFEYFSETQRNKGNFPGRFSGRQFSNSRSEMNVSTLELGDSALYLCASSLGTSAEIGEQFFGPGTRLTVL.

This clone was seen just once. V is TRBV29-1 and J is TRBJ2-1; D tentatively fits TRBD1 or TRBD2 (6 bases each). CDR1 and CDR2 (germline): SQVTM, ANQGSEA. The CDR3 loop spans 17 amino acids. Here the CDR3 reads CTIPGGHGRSSYNEQFF. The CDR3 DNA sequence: TGCACCATCCCTGGGGGCCACGGGAGAAGCTCCTACAATGAGCAGTTCTTC.

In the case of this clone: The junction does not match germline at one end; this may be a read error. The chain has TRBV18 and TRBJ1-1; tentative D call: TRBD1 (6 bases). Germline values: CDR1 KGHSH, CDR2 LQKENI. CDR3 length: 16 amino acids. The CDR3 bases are TGTGCCAGCTCACCGTCCAGAACAGGGATGAAAACTGAAGCTTTCTTT. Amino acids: CASSPSRTGMKTEAFF. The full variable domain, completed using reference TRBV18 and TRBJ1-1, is NAGVMQNPRHLVRRRGQEARLRCSPMKGHSHVYWYRQLPEEGLKFMVYLQKENIIDESGMPKERFSAEFPKEGPSILRIQQVVRGDSAAYFCASSPSRTGMKTEAFFGQGTRLTVV.

CDR3 coding DNA: TGTGCCAGCAGCGGGCCCGAAGCGGGAGGCCCCACAGATACGCAGTATTTT. This encodes CASSGPEAGGPTDTQYF. V usage is TRBV5-4 and J usage is TRBJ2-3; TRBD2 matches at 9 bases. CDR3 size: 17 residues. V shed 4 bases, J shed 2 bases, and the junction held 11 bases outside the gene matches. Germline V gene lookup returns CDR1 SGHNT and CDR2 YYREEE (reference sequence).

CDR3 sequence: CASSVPAGVVDTQYF. The CDR3 DNA reads TGCGCCAGCAGTGTGCCGGCGGGAGTGGTGGATACGCAGTATTTT. The V call is TRBV10-1, the J call TRBJ2-3; 7 positions match TRBD2. The CDR3 totals 15 residues. Germline CDR1 WNHNN, CDR2 SYGVQD (reference sequence). V lost 4 bases, J lost 6 bases, and 10 bases stayed unmatched.

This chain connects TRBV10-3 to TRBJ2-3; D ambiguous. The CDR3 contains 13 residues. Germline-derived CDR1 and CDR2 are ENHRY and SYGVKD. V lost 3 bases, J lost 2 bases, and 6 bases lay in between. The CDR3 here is CAISDGDTDTQYF. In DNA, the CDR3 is TGTGCCATCAGTGACGGCGACACAGATACGCAGTATTTT.

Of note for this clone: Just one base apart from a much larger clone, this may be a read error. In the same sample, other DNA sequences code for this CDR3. This CDR3 reads CASSLGVGGFHEQYF. The CDR3 nucleotides read TGTGCCAGCAGTTTAGGAGTGGGGGGTTTCCATGAGCAGTACTTC. J is TRBJ2-7 and V is TRBV28; maybe TRBD2 (6 bases). The CDR3 spans 15 residues. In germline, CDR1 is MDHEN, CDR2 SYDVKM. Trimming left V 2 bases short and J 7 bases short, with 18 bases between.

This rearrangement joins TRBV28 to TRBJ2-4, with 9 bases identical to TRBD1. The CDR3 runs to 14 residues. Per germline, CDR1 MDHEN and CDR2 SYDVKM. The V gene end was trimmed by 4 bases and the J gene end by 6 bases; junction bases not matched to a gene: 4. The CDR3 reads CASSSTGGVNIQYF. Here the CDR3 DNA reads TGTGCCAGCAGTTCAACAGGGGGCGTAAACATTCAGTACTTC.

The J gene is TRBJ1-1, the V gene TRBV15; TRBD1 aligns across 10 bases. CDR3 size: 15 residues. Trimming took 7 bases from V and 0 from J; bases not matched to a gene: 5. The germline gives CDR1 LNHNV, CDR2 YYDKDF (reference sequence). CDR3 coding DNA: TGTGCCACCAACAGGGACAGGGGAATGAACACTGAAGCTTTCTTT. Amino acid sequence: CATNRDRGMNTEAFF.